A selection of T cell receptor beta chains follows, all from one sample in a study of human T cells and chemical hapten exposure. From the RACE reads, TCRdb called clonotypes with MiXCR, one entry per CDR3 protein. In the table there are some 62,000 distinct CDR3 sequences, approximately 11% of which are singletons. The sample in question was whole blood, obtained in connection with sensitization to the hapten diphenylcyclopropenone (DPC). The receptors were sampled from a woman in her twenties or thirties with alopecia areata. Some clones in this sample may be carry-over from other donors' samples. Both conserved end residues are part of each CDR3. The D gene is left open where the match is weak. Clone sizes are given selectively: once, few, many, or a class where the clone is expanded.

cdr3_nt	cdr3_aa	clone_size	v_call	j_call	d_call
TGTGCCAGCACCGACGGGGCGGGTTGGCGCACAGATACGCAGTATTTT	CASTDGAGWRTDTQYF	few	TRBV6-4	TRBJ2-3	-
TGTGCCAGTACCATACAAGGGACTAATCAGCCCCAGCATTTT	CASTIQGTNQPQHF	-	TRBV19	TRBJ1-5	-
TGTGCCAGCAGTGAGAATCCGGGACATGTTAGGACAGATACGCAGTATTTT	CASSENPGHVRTDTQYF	-	TRBV6-2/TRBV6-3	TRBJ2-3	-
TGCAGTGCTAGAGACCCCGGGTCTAGCGGTGAGGCCCAGTACTTC	CSARDPGSSGEAQYF	few	TRBV20-1	TRBJ2-5	TRBD2
TGTGCCAGCCAAGCGGGAGAGGCTGAGCAGTTCTTC	CASQAGEAEQFF	few	TRBV7-2	TRBJ2-1	TRBD2
TGCGCCAGCAGCCAAGAAGAATCTTGGCTAGCGCAAGAGACCCAGTACTTC	CASSQEESWLAQETQYF	many	TRBV4-1	TRBJ2-5	-
TGTGCCACCAGTGACGGATACACTGAAGCTTTCTTT	CATSDGYTEAFF	-	TRBV24-1	TRBJ1-1	-
TGTGCCAGCAGCGATCGACAGGGCTCCTTTCAGTACTTC	CASSDRQGSFQYF	-	TRBV9	TRBJ2-4	TRBD1
TGTGCCAGCAGTTTGGGGCTAGCGGCCCAGACCCAGTACTTC	CASSLGLAAQTQYF	many	TRBV12-3/TRBV12-4	TRBJ2-5	TRBD2
TGTGCCAGCAGGGAGACAGGGAGAGGAGAGACCCAGTACTTC	CASRETGRGETQYF	few	TRBV6-2/TRBV6-3	TRBJ2-5	TRBD1
TGTGCCAGCTCACGGGGCCCGGGGGGCATGAACACTGAAGCTTTCTTT	CASSRGPGGMNTEAFF	many	TRBV18	TRBJ1-1	-
TGTGCCAGCAGCCCCTGGACAGGGGGCGGCCCGAACACTGAAGCTTTCTTT	CASSPWTGGGPNTEAFF	-	TRBV3-1	TRBJ1-1	TRBD1
TGCGCCAGCAGCCAAGAGCCGGGACAGGGAGTGAACACTGAAGCTTTCTTT	CASSQEPGQGVNTEAFF	many	TRBV4-1	TRBJ1-1	TRBD1
TGTGCCAGCTCCTCCGGGACAGGGGGCGACTATGGCTACACCTTC	CASSSGTGGDYGYTF	few	TRBV18	TRBJ1-2	TRBD1
TGTGCCAGCAGCCAACCAAGGGGGAGTGAAAAACTGTTTTTT	CASSQPRGSEKLFF	many	TRBV28	TRBJ1-4	-
TGTGCCAGCAGCCAAGGGGACTCGAGCTCTGGAAACACCATATATTTT	CASSQGDSSSGNTIYF	few	TRBV4-2	TRBJ1-3	-
TGTGCCAGCAGCCCCTCAAGGCAGAACACTGAAGCTTTCTTT	CASSPSRQNTEAFF	few	TRBV7-2	TRBJ1-1	-
TGCAGTGTCCGGGACAGGGGGCAGGAGACCCAGTACTTC	CSVRDRGQETQYF	many	TRBV20-1	TRBJ2-5	TRBD1
TGCGCCAGCAGTGGGGGGCCCCAGGATACGCAGTATTTT	CASSGGPQDTQYF	few	TRBV10-2	TRBJ2-3	-
TGCGCCAGCAGCTTCCAGCCGGGGACAGATACGCAGTATTTT	CASSFQPGTDTQYF	-	TRBV5-1	TRBJ2-3	-
TGTGCCAGCAGTCAAGCAACCGGGACTAGCGGAACCTACGAGCAGTACTTC	CASSQATGTSGTYEQYF	many	TRBV27	TRBJ2-7	TRBD2
TGTGCCAGCAGCTTAACGTCCGGTGAAAAACTGTTTTTT	CASSLTSGEKLFF	-	TRBV7-9	TRBJ1-4	-
TGTGCCAGCAGTTGGCGGCAAACGAACACTGAAGCTTTCTTT	CASSWRQTNTEAFF	many	TRBV7-2	TRBJ1-1	-
TGCAGTGCGAGGCCCGGGGACTTTCCCTCCTACGAGCAGTACTTC	CSARPGDFPSYEQYF	few	TRBV20-1	TRBJ2-7	-
TGTGCCAGCAGTTATGACACTTCTGGGGCCAACGTCCTGACTTTC	CASSYDTSGANVLTF	-	TRBV6-2/TRBV6-3	TRBJ2-6	-
TGTGCCATCCGACGGTCCAGTCCTAATGAAAAACTGTTTTTT	CAIRRSSPNEKLFF	many	TRBV28	TRBJ1-4	-
TGCAGTGCTAGAAGACAGGGGATAGTCTACGAGCAGTACTTC	CSARRQGIVYEQYF	many	TRBV20-1	TRBJ2-7	TRBD1
TGTGCCAGCAGTTTGACAGCCAGAGGGTCCTATAATTCACCCCTCCACTTT	CASSLTARGSYNSPLHF	many	TRBV28	TRBJ1-6	-
TGTGCCAGCTCCCAGCAGGGGGCGGACACTGAAGCTTTCTTT	CASSQQGADTEAFF	many	TRBV18	TRBJ1-1	TRBD1
TGTGCCAGCAGTTACGGGGAGGGGTTTGAAGCTTTCTTT	CASSYGEGFEAFF	few	TRBV6-2/TRBV6-3	TRBJ1-1	-
TGTGCCAGCAGGGGGGCGAGGAACACTGAAGCTTTCTTT	CASRGARNTEAFF	many	TRBV2	TRBJ1-1	-
TGCAGTGCTAGAGTTTTTGGGACTAATCTCTACAATGAGCAGTTCTTC	CSARVFGTNLYNEQFF	many	TRBV20-1	TRBJ2-1	TRBD2
TGCGCCAGCAGTGAGGACATGAACTATGGCTACACCTTC	CASSEDMNYGYTF	-	TRBV10-2	TRBJ1-2	-